This TCR beta chain was retrieved from a study of identical twins. Study-wide findings and caveats: In drawing conclusions, the study used cross-sectional statistical analysis and did not follow the same donors.

TCRdb reanalysed the 5' RACE reads using MiXCR and keeps one entry per CDR3 protein. The top ten clones hold 0.25% to 0.3% of a sample with 1.5 million to 2 million distinct CDR3 sequences, less than 35% of them seen once. This CDR3 contains 13 residues. Per germline, CDR1 MNHEY and CDR2 SMNVEV (reference sequence). This clonotype was detected only a few times. Antigen: not known. The sample was cord blood. The rearrangement joins TRBV27 to TRBJ2-1; TRBD1 is a possible D gene (6 bases). The DNA matches TRBJ2-7 better at its end, which makes the J call doubtful. The TCR comes from a newborn girl in good health. The DNA of the CDR3 is TGTGCCAGCAGTTTATCACAGGGCAATGAGCAGTACTTC. Translated: CASSLSQGNEQYF.